Presented here are 5 T cell receptor beta chains from one specimen sequenced in a study of memory CD4+ T cells and cytomegalovirus serostatus. The sort gate was single viable CD3+CD4+CD8-CD45RO+ cells for memory CD4+ T cells. Method: immunoSEQ multiplex PCR; TCRdb's copy keeps in-frame clones and lacks some. The repertoire consists of 45,000 to 65,000 clones, with roughly 80% occurring once and the leading ten covering under 0.9%. Material for sequencing was memory CD4+ T cells from blood. The receptors were sampled from an adult in good health and CMV-seronegative.

The chain employs TRBV10-3 and TRBJ2-7; TRBD1 agrees at 7 bases. V trimming: 6 bases; J trimming: 2 bases; junction bases outside the gene matches: 7. The CDR3 contains 14 residues. Germline values: CDR1 ENHRY, CDR2 SYGVKD. This CDR3 reads CAIREGQIPYEQYF. In nucleotides, the CDR3 is TGTGCCATCAGAGAGGGACAGATCCCCTACGAGCAGTACTTC.

The chain combines TRBV18 with TRBJ1-1, with D unresolved. There are 15 residues in the CDR3. Trimming stripped 0 bases from V and 1 base from J, with 9 bases between. CDR1 and CDR2 (germline): KGHSH, LQKENI. For the CDR3, the DNA is TGTGCCAGCTCACCACCAAGTGCACCGAACACTGAAGCTTTCTTT. It is translated as CASSPPSAPNTEAFF.

This chain joins TRBV4-1 and TRBJ2-7, with TRBD1 as a possible D gene (6 bases). V was pared by 0 bases and J by 3 bases, with 18 bases between. CDR3 length: 17 residues. Germline lookup yields CDR1 MGHRA and CDR2 YSYEKL. Written as DNA, the CDR3 is TGCGCCAGCAGCCAAGATCCCCCGGTCAGGGGTCGCTACGAGCAGTACTTC. Its translation is CASSQDPPVRGRYEQYF.

The V call is TRBV6-1, the J call TRBJ2-4; 8 positions agree with TRBD1. CDR3 length: 13 residues. J gave up 9 bases and V 2 bases, and 3 bases lay outside the gene matches. Germline V gene sequence: CDR1 MNHNS, CDR2 SASEGT. DNA for the CDR3: TGTGCCAGCAGTGAACTCACAGGGGGCATTCAGTACTTC. The encoded protein is CASSELTGGIQYF.

This chain uses TRBV2 with TRBJ1-3; D perhaps matches TRBD1 (6 bases). The germline V gene encodes CDR1 SNHLY and CDR2 FYNNEI. V lost 11 bases and J 2 bases, leaving 13 bases between the germline ends. This CDR3 spans 13 amino acids. In nucleotides, the CDR3 is TGTGCCGGTGGGGGGGCTGCTGGAAACACCATATATTTT. It is translated as CAGGGAAGNTIYF.